A single sample is the source of the 19 T cell receptor beta chains below, sequenced in a study of shared clonotypes between healthy human individuals. Assay: immunoSEQ multiplex PCR; the TCRdb copy retains only in-frame clones and omits some. The sample has about 1 million clones; about 70% are singletons. Sequencing used memory CD4+ T cells sorted from blood. The subset is: CD45RA-negative fraction. The receptors were gathered from a man between 18 and 35 years old in good health.

This chain uses TRBV29-1 with TRBJ1-3; D unclear. Deletions cut 4 bases from V and 7 bases from J, with 8 bases between. The CDR3 runs to 11 residues. In germline, CDR1 is SQVTM, CDR2 ANQGSEA. CDR3 DNA: TGCAGCGTTGGAGTCGAGAACACCATATATTTT. This codes for CSVGVENTIYF.

The rearrangement uses TRBV9 and TRBJ1-6; maybe TRBD1 (6 bases). V shed 7 bases and J shed 1 base, with 21 bases lying between them. CDR3 length: 18 amino acids. The germline gives CDR1 SGDLS, CDR2 YYNGEE. DNA for the CDR3: TGTGCCAGCCCCCGGGCCTCGCAGGGGCGATCCTATAATTCACCCCTCCACTTT. Residues: CASPRASQGRSYNSPLHF.

The chain carries TRBV28 and TRBJ1-1, with D tentatively TRBD1 (6 bases). This CDR3 has 11 amino acids. Trimming took 9 bases from V and 8 from J, leaving 13 bases between them. CDR1 and CDR2 (germline): MDHEN, SYDVKM. The CDR3 spells CASYRVPEAFF. CDR3 DNA: TGTGCCAGTTACAGGGTACCGGAAGCTTTCTTT.

This clone was observed a handful of times. J is TRBJ1-2 and V is TRBV6-1; D perhaps matches TRBD1 (5 bases). This CDR3 is built from 14 residues. Germline V gives CDR1 MNHNS, CDR2 SASEGT. V lost 3 bases to trimming and J lost 4 bases, with 12 bases between them. In DNA, the CDR3 is TGTGCCAGCAGTGAGAATACAGGTCCCTATGGCTACACCTTC. Amino acids: CASSENTGPYGYTF.

The rearrangement uses TRBV6-4 and TRBJ2-2, with no clear D. CDR1 and CDR2 from the germline V gene are MRHNA and SNTAGT. V lost 3 bases and J lost 2, with 7 bases in between. CDR3 length: 14 amino acids. The CDR3 region has the DNA TGTGCCAGCAGTGAAGACGGTAACACCGGGGAGCTGTTTTTT. Translating it yields CASSEDGNTGELFF.

This sequence joins TRBV9 and TRBJ1-2; 7 nucleotides agree with TRBD1. Per the germline V gene, CDR1 is SGDLS and CDR2 is YYNGEE. With V trimmed by 4 bases and J by 5 bases, 17 bases remained unmatched. CDR3 length equals 17 residues. CDR3 nucleotide sequence: TGTGCCAGCAGCAAAGGGGGGCAACAGGGGAGCTATTATGGCTACACCTTC. This sequence encodes CASSKGGQQGSYYGYTF. The variable domain in full, completed from reference TRBV9 and TRBJ1-2, reads DSGVTQTPKHLITATGQRVTLRCSPRSGDLSVYWYQQSLDQGLQFLIQYYNGEERAKGNILERFSAQQFPDLHSELNLSSLELGDSALYFCASSKGGQQGSYYGYTFGSGTRLTVV.

This clone was observed a single time. The rearrangement joins TRBV30 to TRBJ2-5; a weak D match, TRBD2 (6 bases). CDR3 length: 13 residues. The ends were cut back, 2 bases at V and 5 bases at J, with 12 bases in the middle. The germline gives CDR1 GTSNPN, CDR2 SVGIG (reference sequence). CDR3 sequence: CAWSLLAWETQYF. The CDR3 DNA follows: TGTGCCTGGAGTTTACTAGCTTGGGAGACCCAGTACTTC.

DNA of the CDR3: TGTGCCAGCAGTTACGGAGGTTACGGGGCATACGAGCAGTACTTC. Translation gives CASSYGGYGAYEQYF. The chain uses TRBV6-5 and TRBJ2-7; D assignment may be TRBD1 or TRBD2 (5 bases each). Germline CDR1 and CDR2: MNHEY and SVGAGI. V was cut by 2 bases and J by 4 bases, with 15 bases left in between. The CDR3 loop spans 15 amino acids.

The genes are TRBV7-2 and TRBJ2-7; TRBD1 matches at 9 bases. CDR3 length: 14 amino acids. V lost 5 bases, J lost 2 bases, and 4 bases stayed unmatched. Germline V gives CDR1 SGHTA, CDR2 FQGNSA. The DNA for the CDR3 is TGTGCCAGCAGCCTCGACAGGGGGACCTACGAGCAGTACTTC. This sequence encodes CASSLDRGTYEQYF.

The V call is TRBV27, the J call TRBJ2-7, with 7 bases that match TRBD1. V trimming: 3 bases; J trimming: 5 bases; junction bases outside the gene matches: 7. The CDR3 covers 14 residues. Germline CDR1 MNHEY, CDR2 SMNVEV (reference sequence). The CDR3 here is CASSFSRGYNEQYF. CDR3 nucleotides: TGTGCCAGCAGTTTTTCCAGGGGGTACAACGAGCAGTACTTC.

Only one count was recorded for this clone. The chain links TRBV5-6 to TRBJ2-1, with TRBD1 identical over 12 bases. Germline CDR1 SGHDT, CDR2 YYEEEE. This CDR3 spans 14 amino acids. V gave up 4 bases and J gave up 9 bases; unmatched junction bases: 5. CDR3 sequence (DNA): TGTGCCAGCAGCGGCGGGACAGGGGGCTTTGAGCAGTTCTTC. Translated: CASSGGTGGFEQFF.

The chain has TRBV5-1 and TRBJ1-1; 7 bases map to TRBD1. The CDR3 has 15 residues. The ends lost 1 base at V and 1 base at J; junction bases unmatched: 4. CDR1 is SGHRS and CDR2 is YFSETQ in the germline V gene. The CDR3 protein is CASSLRQGKNTEAFF. As DNA, the CDR3 is TGCGCCAGCAGCTTGCGACAGGGCAAGAACACTGAAGCTTTCTTT. The full variable domain, completed using reference TRBV5-1 and TRBJ1-1, is KAGVTQTPRYLIKTRGQQVTLSCSPISGHRSVSWYQQTPGQGLQFLFEYFSETQRNKGNFPGRFSGRQFSNSRSEMNVSTLELGDSALYLCASSLRQGKNTEAFFGQGTRLTVV.

The rearrangement uses TRBV6-1 and TRBJ2-5; D possibly uses TRBD1 or TRBD2 (5 bases each). With 6 bases removed from V and 4 bases from J, the gap between germline ends came to 12 bases. Germline V CDR1 and CDR2: MNHNS, SASEGT. This CDR3 contains 13 residues. The CDR3 protein is CASSSGHGETQYF. CDR3 nucleotide sequence: TGTGCCAGCAGCTCGGGGCATGGAGAGACCCAGTACTTC.

The rearrangement joins TRBV6-1 to TRBJ1-5; D remains ambiguous. The germline V gene encodes CDR1 MNHNS and CDR2 SASEGT. V was trimmed by 0 bases and J by 6 bases, leaving 12 bases between them. The CDR3 extends over 15 amino acids. CDR3 DNA: TGTGCCAGCAGTGAAGCTAGGGAACTGGGTCAGCCCCAGCATTTT. It codes for CASSEARELGQPQHF.

This chain connects TRBV19 to TRBJ2-7, with D perhaps given as TRBD1 or TRBD2 (6 bases each). CDR3 length: 14 amino acids. V gave up 5 bases and J gave up 6 bases, with 17 bases separating them. CDR1 is LNHDA, CDR2 SQIVND, per germline (reference sequence). The CDR3 spells CASSPAGGRSEQYF. In nucleotides, the CDR3 is TGTGCCAGTAGTCCAGCCGGGGGCCGCAGCGAGCAGTACTTC.

The chain has TRBV18 and TRBJ1-1, with a possible D match to TRBD1 (5 bases). With 5 bases removed from V and 4 bases from J, the gap between germline ends came to 11 bases. Germline lookup yields CDR1 KGHSH and CDR2 LQKENI. The CDR3 is 13 amino acids. DNA for the CDR3: TGTGCCAGCTCAAACAGTGGGGGCACTGAAGCTTTCTTT. It encodes CASSNSGGTEAFF.

V usage is TRBV27 and J usage is TRBJ1-3, with D perhaps TRBD1 (6 bases). Germline CDR1 MNHEY, CDR2 SMNVEV (reference sequence). This CDR3 has 14 residues. With 2 bases removed from V and 3 bases from J, the gap between germline ends came to 8 bases. The CDR3 reads CASSLTGFGNTIYF. The CDR3 DNA reads as TGTGCCAGCAGTTTAACAGGGTTTGGAAACACCATATATTTT.

This clone turned up a few times. The chain joins TRBV9 to TRBJ1-2, with D unresolved. The CDR3 sequence is 13 residues long. Trimming took off 6 bases at V and 7 bases at J, with 16 bases between the two ends. CDR1 is SGDLS, CDR2 YYNGEE, per germline. CDR3 in DNA: TGTGCCAGCACCTTAGGGAGGCGGGGTGGCTACACCTTC. The encoded protein is CASTLGRRGGYTF.

This clone was seen only once. The chain uses TRBV4-3 and TRBJ2-2; D gene unclear. With 0 bases removed from V and 1 base from J, the gap between germline ends came to 9 bases. There are 16 residues in the CDR3. CDR1 LGHNA and CDR2 YSLEER come from the germline V gene. For the CDR3, the DNA is TGCGCCAGCAGCCAAGAAGCCAGGTTGAACACCGGGGAGCTGTTTTTT. Amino acids: CASSQEARLNTGELFF.